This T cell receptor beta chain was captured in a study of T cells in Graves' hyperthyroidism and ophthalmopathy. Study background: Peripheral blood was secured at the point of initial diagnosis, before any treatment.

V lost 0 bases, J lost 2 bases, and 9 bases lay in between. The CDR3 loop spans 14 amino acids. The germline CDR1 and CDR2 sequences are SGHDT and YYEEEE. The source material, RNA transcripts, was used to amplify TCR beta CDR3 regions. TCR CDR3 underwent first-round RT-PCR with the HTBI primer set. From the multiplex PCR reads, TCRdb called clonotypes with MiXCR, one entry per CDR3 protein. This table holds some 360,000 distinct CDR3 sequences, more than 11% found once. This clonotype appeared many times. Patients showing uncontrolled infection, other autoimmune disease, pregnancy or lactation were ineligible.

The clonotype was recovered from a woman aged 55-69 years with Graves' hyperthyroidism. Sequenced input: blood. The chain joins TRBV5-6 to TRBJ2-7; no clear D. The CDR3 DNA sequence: TGTGCCAGCAGCTTGGCATACAGACCCTACGAGCAGTACTTC. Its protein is CASSLAYRPYEQYF.